The clone carrying this T cell receptor (beta chain) was seen repeatedly, ten times or more. This entry belongs to a study of T cells in Graves' hyperthyroidism and ophthalmopathy. Amplification of TCR beta CDR3 regions used RNA as the template. The HTBI primer set served for first-round RT-PCR of the TCR CDR3. TCRdb recomputed calls from the multiplex PCR reads with MiXCR, one row per CDR3 protein. Counted here are about 640,000 distinct CDR3 sequences, 13% to 15% occurring once; the ten biggest clones make up under 15%. Germline V gene sequence: CDR1 MDHEN, CDR2 SYDVKM. The V gene end was trimmed by 6 bases and the J gene end by 7 bases; junction bases not matched to a gene: 11. The length of the CDR3 is 15 residues. Inclusion characteristics of ophthalmopathy patients comprised a Clinical Activity Score of at least 3, a NOSPECS grade of at least 4, and duration under 3 months. Clinical symptoms, serum thyroxine and TRAb, thyroid ultrasound and orbital computed tomography were used for the diagnoses.

Sequencing was carried out using blood. The clonotype comes from a woman in her forties or fifties with Graves' ophthalmopathy. This chain connects TRBV28 to TRBJ2-2; 7 bases agree with TRBD1. The CDR3 region has the DNA TGTGCCAGCAGCTACCGCGACAGGGTCCACGGGGAGCTGTTTTTT. It codes for CASSYRDRVHGELFF.